This T cell receptor beta chain is drawn from a study of T cell changes during pregnancy in multiple sclerosis. Assay: immunoSEQ multiplex PCR; the TCRdb copy retains only in-frame clones and omits some. The sample gives 35,000 to 40,000 clones, around 91% of which show up once; over 5% is in the top ten. The sequence was collected from a female donor with multiple sclerosis, enrolled in a pregnancy study. Sample: CD8+ T cells from peripheral blood mononuclear cells, taken in the second trimester of pregnancy.

CDR3 amino acids: CASSSLPLAGGPTDTQYF. The CDR3 DNA sequence: TGTGCCAGCAGTTCCCTCCCCCTAGCGGGGGGGCCCACAGATACGCAGTATTTT. The rearrangement uses TRBV27 and TRBJ2-3, with 12 nucleotides matching TRBD2. The CDR3 totals 18 residues. V dropped 4 bases and J dropped 2; count of bases not matched to a gene: 10. In germline, CDR1 is MNHEY, CDR2 SMNVEV (reference sequence).